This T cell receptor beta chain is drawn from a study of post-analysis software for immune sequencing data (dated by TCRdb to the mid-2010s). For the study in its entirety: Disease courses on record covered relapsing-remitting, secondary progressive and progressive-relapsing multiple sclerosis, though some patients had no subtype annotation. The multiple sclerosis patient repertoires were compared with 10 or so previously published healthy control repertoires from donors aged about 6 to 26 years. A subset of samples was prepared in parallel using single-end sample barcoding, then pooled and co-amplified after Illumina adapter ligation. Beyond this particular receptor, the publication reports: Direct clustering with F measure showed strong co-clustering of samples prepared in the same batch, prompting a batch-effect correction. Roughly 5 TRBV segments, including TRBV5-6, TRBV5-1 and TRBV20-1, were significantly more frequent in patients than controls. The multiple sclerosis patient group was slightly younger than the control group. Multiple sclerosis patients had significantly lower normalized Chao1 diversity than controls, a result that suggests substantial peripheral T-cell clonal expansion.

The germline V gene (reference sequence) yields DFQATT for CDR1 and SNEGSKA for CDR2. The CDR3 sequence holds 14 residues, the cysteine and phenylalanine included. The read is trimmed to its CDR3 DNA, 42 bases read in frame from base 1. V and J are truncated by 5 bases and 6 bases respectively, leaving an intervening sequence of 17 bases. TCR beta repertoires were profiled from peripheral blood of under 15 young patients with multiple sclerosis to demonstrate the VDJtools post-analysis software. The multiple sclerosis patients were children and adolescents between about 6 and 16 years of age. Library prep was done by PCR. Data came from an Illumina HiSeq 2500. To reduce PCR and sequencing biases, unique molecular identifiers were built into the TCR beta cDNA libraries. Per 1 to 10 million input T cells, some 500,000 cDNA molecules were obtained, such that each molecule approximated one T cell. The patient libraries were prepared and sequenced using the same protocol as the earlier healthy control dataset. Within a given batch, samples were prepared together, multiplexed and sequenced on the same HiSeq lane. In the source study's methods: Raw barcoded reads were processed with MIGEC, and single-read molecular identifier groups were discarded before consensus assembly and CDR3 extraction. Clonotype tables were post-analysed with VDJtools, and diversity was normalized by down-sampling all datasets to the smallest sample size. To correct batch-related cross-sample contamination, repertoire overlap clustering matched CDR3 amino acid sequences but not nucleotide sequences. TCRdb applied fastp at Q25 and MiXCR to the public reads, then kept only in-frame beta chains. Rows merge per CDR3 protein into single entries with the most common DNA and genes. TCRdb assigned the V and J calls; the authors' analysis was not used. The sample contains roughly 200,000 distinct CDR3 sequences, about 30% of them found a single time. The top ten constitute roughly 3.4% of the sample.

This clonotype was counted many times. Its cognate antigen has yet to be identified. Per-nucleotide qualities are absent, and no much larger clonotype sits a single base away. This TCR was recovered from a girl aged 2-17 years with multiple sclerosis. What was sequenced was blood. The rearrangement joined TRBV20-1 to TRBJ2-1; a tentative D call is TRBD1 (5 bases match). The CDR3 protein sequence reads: CSAHDWARVNEQFF. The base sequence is TGCAGTGCTCATGACTGGGCCAGGGTCAATGAGCAGTTCTTC.